Each of the 28 T cell receptor beta chains below was sequenced from the same sample in a study of regulatory T cells in long-lasting Graves disease. Sample time point: persistent/refractory GD, antithyroid drugs over 5 years with positive TRAb. Isolated PBMC RNA provided the starting material for the TCR library. Through Arm-PCR of CDR3 regions and iRepertoire HTBI primers, TCR beta libraries were built. One entry per CDR3 protein results from TCRdb running MiXCR on the multiplex PCR reads. The sample yields hundreds of thousands of distinct CDR3 sequences, under 25% seen once. The sequences come from peripheral blood mononuclear cells (PBMCs), collected when the disease was refractory, from a patient treated with antithyroid drugs. The source is a female donor with Graves disease.

This clonotype showed up just once. The CDR3 DNA is TGTGCCAGCAGCTTGGCGGGTCCCTCGAGAGTCCTCCACTTT. Residues: CASSLAGPSRVLHF. V gene TRBV5-5 combines with J gene TRBJ1-6; D gene ambiguous. Trimming removed 0 bases from V and 15 bases from J, with 16 bases in between. CDR3 length equals 14 residues. From germline, CDR1 is SGHKS and CDR2 YYEKEE (reference sequence).

CDR3 protein: CASSLGQGGNGQYF. DNA for the CDR3: TGTGCCAGCAGTCTAGGACAGGGGGGGAACGGGCAGTACTTC. The V and J genes are TRBV28 and TRBJ2-7; 10 bases align to TRBD1. Germline CDR1 reads MDHEN; CDR2 reads SYDVKM. The CDR3 sequence is 14 residues long. The J segment lost 9 bases and the V segment lost 5 bases, leaving 10 bases of the junction unmatched.

The gene calls are TRBV27 and TRBJ2-2; 7 bases fit TRBD2. This CDR3 is built from 16 residues. Per germline, CDR1 MNHEY and CDR2 SMNVEV (reference sequence). The V segment lost 4 bases and the J segment 5 bases; nucleotides outside the gene matches: 10. CDR3: CASSSLAGAGTGELFF. CDR3 nucleotide sequence: TGTGCCAGCAGTTCGCTTGCGGGAGCGGGTACCGGGGAGCTGTTTTTT.

The table lists this clonotype with many counts. The chain recombines TRBV28 with TRBJ2-5, with TRBD2 identical over 12 bases. This CDR3 spans 15 amino acids. Germline V gene data show CDR1 as MDHEN and CDR2 as SYDVKM. The V gene end was trimmed by 5 bases and the J gene end by 2 bases; junction bases not matched to a gene: 3. CDR3 DNA: TGTGCCAGCAGTGGACTAGCGGGGTCACAAGAGACCCAGTACTTC. Translation: CASSGLAGSQETQYF.

This chain uses TRBV4-2 with TRBJ1-1; D may be TRBD1 (6 bases). Between the trimmed V and J ends, which lost 3 bases and 3 bases, there was a span of 14 bases. Germline V gene data show CDR1 as LGHNA and CDR2 as YNFKEQ. This CDR3 spans 15 amino acids. Here the CDR3 reads CASSHLTGSDTEAFF. The CDR3 nucleotides are TGTGCCAGCAGCCATTTAACAGGGTCAGACACTGAAGCTTTCTTT.

This chain uses TRBV7-2 with TRBJ2-2; the match to TRBD1 covers 8 bases. Germline CDR1 reads SGHTA; CDR2 reads FQGNSA. V lost 1 base and J lost 2; bases outside the gene matches: 6. This CDR3 contains 17 residues. The CDR3 DNA reads as TGTGCCAGCAGCTTAGATGCGGGACAGGTTAACACCGGGGAGCTGTTTTTT. It codes for CASSLDAGQVNTGELFF.

This clonotype was recorded many times. At one of its ends the junction is not consistent with the germline gene, which may arise from a read error. The CDR3 sequence is CASSLVAGGGTGELFF. The CDR3 DNA reads as TGTGCCAGCAGCTTAGTAGCGGGAGGTGGCACCGGGGAGCTGTTTTTT. This chain links TRBV12-3 or TRBV12-4 with TRBJ2-2; the match to TRBD2 covers 10 bases. This CDR3 comprises 16 residues.

This clonotype showed up many times. The chain carries TRBV28 and TRBJ2-5, with D tentatively TRBD2 (5 bases). The CDR3 extends over 15 amino acids. Per germline, CDR1 MDHEN and CDR2 SYDVKM. V lost 5 bases and J lost 0, with 13 bases in between. CDR3 in amino acids: CASSPNPGDQETQYF. For the CDR3, the DNA is TGTGCCAGCAGTCCAAATCCCGGGGACCAAGAGACCCAGTACTTC. Filled out from reference TRBV28 and TRBJ2-5, the complete variable domain reads DVKVTQSSRYLVKRTGEKVFLECVQDMDHENMFWYRQDPGLGLRLIYFSYDVKMKEKGDIPEGYSVSREKKERFSLILESASTNQTSMYLCASSPNPGDQETQYFGPGTRLLVL.

This clonotype has a handful of counts. The rearrangement joins TRBV7-2 to TRBJ1-1; D is undetermined. CDR3 length equals 11 residues. The germline V and J ends were trimmed by 4 bases and 11 bases, with 11 bases remaining between them. From germline, CDR1 is SGHTA and CDR2 FQGNSA. CDR3 region: CASSSDPRAFF. The CDR3 DNA reads as TGTGCCAGCAGCTCGGACCCGCGGGCTTTCTTT.

This clonotype was picked up one time. This may be a read error, as it is one base from a much larger clone. V and J are TRBV2 and TRBJ1-4, with a tentative D call TRBD1 (5 bases). Germline lookup yields CDR1 SNHLY and CDR2 FYNNEI. The CDR3 sequence is 11 residues long. The CDR3 protein is CVSRVGEKLFF. The CDR3 coding sequence is TGTGTCAGCAGGGTTGGGGAAAAACTGTTTTTT.

The chain employs TRBV4-1 and TRBJ1-1; D is unresolved. V was pared by 0 bases and J by 0 bases, with 11 bases between. This CDR3 region has 16 residues. Per the germline V gene, CDR1 is MGHRA and CDR2 is YSYEKL. CDR3 protein: CASSQDQTRMNTEAFF. In DNA, the CDR3 is TGCGCCAGCAGCCAAGATCAGACGAGGATGAACACTGAAGCTTTCTTT.

The chain couples TRBV10-3 to TRBJ1-2, with D possibly being TRBD1 (6 bases). This CDR3 has 15 amino acids. Deletions cut 3 bases from V and 6 bases from J, with 17 bases between. Germline loops: CDR1 ENHRY, CDR2 SYGVKD. CDR3 DNA sequence: TGTGCCATCAGTGAATTTGGGGGCGAGGGAAATGGCTACACCTTC. Its translation is CAISEFGGEGNGYTF.

This clonotype was seen at least ten times. The chain uses TRBV29-1 and TRBJ2-2; D may be TRBD2 (7 bases). This CDR3 is 13 amino acids long. Between the trimmed V and J ends, which lost 5 bases and 3 bases, there was a span of 10 bases. CDR1 and CDR2 (germline): SQVTM, ANQGSEA. The CDR3 coding sequence is TGCAGCGTTTGGGGGGGCGACACCGGGGAGCTGTTTTTT. This encodes CSVWGGDTGELFF.

This clonotype has a handful of counts. The chain combines TRBV29-1 with TRBJ2-4, with a possible D match to TRBD1 (6 bases). V lost 3 bases and J lost 7, with 13 bases in between. The CDR3 sequence is 13 residues long. The germline V gene encodes CDR1 SQVTM and CDR2 ANQGSEA. The CDR3 loop is CSVEDNQGNIQYF. For the CDR3, the DNA is TGCAGCGTTGAGGACAATCAGGGGAACATTCAGTACTTC.

This clonotype was detected many times. The chain carries TRBV6-5 and TRBJ1-4; 8 bases are a match to TRBD1. The ends lost 4 bases at V and 0 bases at J; junction bases unmatched: 13. Germline V lookup: CDR1 MNHEY, CDR2 SVGAGI. The CDR3 runs to 19 residues. The CDR3 region is CASSFGDWTGPSTNEKLFF. The CDR3 bases are TGTGCCAGCAGTTTCGGGGACTGGACAGGGCCATCAACTAATGAAAAACTGTTTTTT.

V usage is TRBV7-2 and J usage is TRBJ2-5, with 7 positions matching TRBD2. The V segment lost 3 bases and the J segment 5 bases; nucleotides outside the gene matches: 9. The CDR3 extends over 15 amino acids. In germline, CDR1 is SGHTA, CDR2 FQGNSA. DNA of the CDR3: TGTGCCAGCAGCTTTGGCGGGAGCAGTTGGGAGACCCAGTACTTC. This sequence encodes CASSFGGSSWETQYF.

This clonotype appeared many times. The J gene is TRBJ2-2, the V gene TRBV2; 8 bases fit TRBD1. Germline V gives CDR1 SNHLY, CDR2 FYNNEI. V gave up 3 bases and J gave up 5 bases; unmatched junction bases: 11. The CDR3 loop spans 17 amino acids. The CDR3 here is CASSESGGRIGTGELFF. The CDR3, as DNA: TGTGCCAGCAGTGAGTCAGGGGGCCGAATTGGGACCGGGGAGCTGTTTTTT.

The rearrangement joins TRBV12-3 or TRBV12-4 to TRBJ1-2; maybe TRBD1 (5 bases). With 5 bases removed from V and 8 bases from J, the gap between germline ends came to 21 bases. The CDR3 has 15 amino acids. Written as DNA, the CDR3 is TGTGCCAGCAGTCTTACCCTACAGGAAATGAAAGGCTACACCTTC. Translation gives CASSLTLQEMKGYTF.

The table lists this clonotype with many counts. The gene calls are TRBV12-3 or TRBV12-4 and TRBJ2-7; 9 nucleotides match TRBD2. Trimming removed 8 bases from V and 7 bases from J; junction bases left unmatched: 12. This CDR3 has 14 amino acids. The CDR3 region has the DNA TGTGCCAGCGGGCTGGCGGGAGGGCCAGGAGAGCAGTACTTC. This encodes CASGLAGGPGEQYF.

At least ten counts were recorded for this clonotype. The rearrangement uses TRBV30 and TRBJ1-2; TRBD1 matches 7 bases. Unmatched junction bases numbered 2, after V lost 3 bases and J lost 4 bases. The germline V gene has CDR1 GTSNPN and CDR2 SVGIG (reference sequence). The CDR3 spans 12 residues. The CDR3 nucleotides read TGTGCCTGGAGGGCAGGGGGCTATGGCTACACCTTC. As protein: CAWRAGGYGYTF.

In this sample, this clonotype turned up a few times. Relative to the germline gene, one junction end is altered; a read error may explain this. The rearrangement uses TRBV24-1 and TRBJ2-1; tentative D call: TRBD2 (6 bases). The CDR3 is made up of 17 amino acids. In germline, CDR1 is KGHDR, CDR2 SFDVKD. For the CDR3, the DNA is TGCGCCACCAGTGACCAGCGTAGCGGAAGCTCCTACAATGAGCAGTTCTTC. Encoded protein: CATSDQRSGSSYNEQFF.

This clonotype was counted between two and nine times. The chain couples TRBV3-1 to TRBJ2-6; no definite D call. The germline V and J ends were trimmed by 0 bases and 0 bases, with 3 bases remaining between them. CDR1 is LGHDT, CDR2 YNNKEL, per germline (reference sequence). This CDR3 spans 15 amino acids. The CDR3 loop reads CASSQDISGANVLTF. CDR3 in DNA: TGTGCCAGCAGCCAAGATATCTCTGGGGCCAACGTCCTGACTTTC. The variable domain in full, completed from reference TRBV3-1 and TRBJ2-6, reads DTAVSQTPKYLVTQMGNDKSIKCEQNLGHDTMYWYKQDSKKFLKIMFSYNNKELIINETVPNRFSPKSPDKAHLNLHINSLELGDSAVYFCASSQDISGANVLTFGAGSRLTVL.

The rearrangement joins TRBV20-1 to TRBJ2-7; D perhaps matches TRBD2 (7 bases). Per the germline V gene, CDR1 is DFQATT and CDR2 is SNEGSKA (reference sequence). V lost 3 bases and J lost 0, with 18 bases in between. CDR3 size: 16 residues. The CDR3 nucleotides are TGCAGTGCTAGGGGGGGGGGCGGTACCGTCTCCTACGAGCAGTACTTC. Translated, it gives CSARGGGGTVSYEQYF.

This clonotype was detected ten times or more. The chain recombines TRBV28 with TRBJ1-2; tentatively, D is TRBD1 (5 bases). The CDR3 spans 14 residues. Looked up from germline, CDR1 is MDHEN and CDR2 is SYDVKM. V was trimmed by 3 bases and J by 2 bases, leaving 10 bases between them. CDR3 residues: CASSFPQGNYGYTF. The CDR3, as DNA: TGTGCCAGCAGTTTTCCTCAGGGAAACTATGGCTACACCTTC.

Note on this clonotype: A read error is possible here, since a much larger clone lies one base away. The rearrangement links TRBV7-2 to TRBJ1-3, with TRBD1 matching 9 bases. Per germline, CDR1 SGHTA and CDR2 FQGNSA. Trimming removed 5 bases from V and 3 bases from J; junction bases left unmatched: 2. The CDR3 totals 14 residues. CDR3 amino acids: CASSPGQGGNTIYF. CDR3 in DNA: TGTGCCAGCAGCCCGGGACAGGGTGGAAACACCATATATTTT.

This clonotype was seen many times. The chain employs TRBV28 and TRBJ1-6, with D hard to call. V dropped 7 bases and J dropped 3 bases, with 13 bases sitting between them. The length of the CDR3 is 15 residues. Germline CDR1 reads MDHEN; CDR2 reads SYDVKM. In DNA form, the CDR3 reads TGTGCCAGCACAACCTCTCGGGGCTATAATTCACCCCTCCACTTT. Its protein product is CASTTSRGYNSPLHF.

This chain links TRBV19 with TRBJ1-1, with 7 positions matching TRBD1. The CDR3 extends over 14 amino acids. Trimming cost V 7 bases and J 1 base; bases outside gene matches: 6. Germline CDR1 reads LNHDA; CDR2 reads SQIVND (reference sequence). CDR3 sequence: CASIHTGENTEAFF. The CDR3 DNA is TGTGCCAGTATCCACACAGGGGAGAACACTGAAGCTTTCTTT. Together with reference TRBV19 and TRBJ1-1, the CDR3 gives the full variable domain: DGGITQSPKYLFRKEGQNVTLSCEQNLNHDAMYWYRQDPGQGLRLIYYSQIVNDFQKGDIAEGYSVSREKKESFPLTVTSAQKNPTAFYLCASIHTGENTEAFFGQGTRLTVV.

The chain recombines TRBV29-1 with TRBJ2-7, with 10 nucleotides matching TRBD2. Unmatched junction bases numbered 2, after V lost 6 bases and J lost 0 bases. This CDR3 comprises 13 residues. In germline, CDR1 is SQVTM, CDR2 ANQGSEA. The chain's CDR3 is CSVSGRASYEQYF. CDR3 sequence (DNA): TGCAGCGTGAGCGGGAGGGCCTCCTACGAGCAGTACTTC.